Listed below are T cell receptor beta chains from one sample, sequenced in a study of blood T cell repertoires in COVID-19. Clones were sequenced by immunoSEQ multiplex PCR, and TCRdb holds only the in-frame ones, with some missing. The sample lists about 59,000 clones; approximately 82% were seen once. The sample comprised peripheral blood. The receptors come from an elderly man with acute or convalescent COVID-19. Each CDR3 is given with its conserved first and last residue. The D gene is left open where the match is weak. Where a row states a size, it is once, few, many or the class of an expanded clone; other rows omit it.

D gene: TRBD2; clone size: .; J gene: TRBJ2-1; V gene: TRBV3-1/TRBV3-2; CDR3 DNA: TGTGCCACTTCAAAGCGGGATAGCGGGAAGTCTGTGCAGTTCTTC; CDR3 protein: CATSKRDSGKSVQFF
D gene: TRBD1; clone size: .; J gene: TRBJ2-2; V gene: TRBV19; CDR3 DNA: TGTGCCAGTAGTGGGGACAGGAGGCCGAACACCGGGGAGCTGTTTTTT; CDR3 protein: CASSGDRRPNTGELFF
D gene: .; clone size: .; J gene: TRBJ1-2; V gene: TRBV29-1; CDR3 DNA: TGCAGCGTTGATACAACTAACTATGGCTACACCTTC; CDR3 protein: CSVDTTNYGYTF
D gene: .; clone size: .; J gene: TRBJ1-2; V gene: TRBV3-1/TRBV3-2; CDR3 DNA: TGTGCCAGCAGCCAAGGGTATAGGGAGGACTATGGCTACACCTTC; CDR3 protein: CASSQGYREDYGYTF
D gene: TRBD2; clone size: .; J gene: TRBJ2-7; V gene: TRBV6-2/TRBV6-3; CDR3 DNA: TGTGCCAGCAGCGATGGACTAGCGGGAAGTTACGAGCAGTACTTC; CDR3 protein: CASSDGLAGSYEQYF
D gene: .; clone size: .; J gene: TRBJ1-2; V gene: TRBV19; CDR3 DNA: TGTGCCAGTAGTGCCGGGGGAACAAACTATGGCTACACCTTC; CDR3 protein: CASSAGGTNYGYTF
D gene: .; clone size: few; J gene: TRBJ2-1; V gene: TRBV28; CDR3 DNA: TGTGCCAGCAGTGCCCCGACACCGAGCTCCTACAATGAGCAGTTCTTC; CDR3 protein: CASSAPTPSSYNEQFF
D gene: .; clone size: .; J gene: TRBJ1-2; V gene: TRBV30; CDR3 DNA: TGTGCCTGGAGTGGGGGCCCGGGAGGGCTTGGCTACACCTTC; CDR3 protein: CAWSGGPGGLGYTF
D gene: TRBD2; clone size: .; J gene: TRBJ2-5; V gene: TRBV19; CDR3 DNA: TGTGCCAGTAGTATCCGAACTAGCGGGGTCCAAGAGACCCAGTACTTC; CDR3 protein: CASSIRTSGVQETQYF
D gene: TRBD2; clone size: .; J gene: TRBJ2-7; V gene: TRBV6-2/TRBV6-3; CDR3 DNA: TGTGCCAGCAGTCAAGGGGGACTAGCGGCCCCCTACGAGCAGTACTTC; CDR3 protein: CASSQGGLAAPYEQYF
D gene: .; clone size: once; J gene: TRBJ1-2; V gene: TRBV19; CDR3 DNA: TGTGCCAGTAGTATAGACGCGACAGGAACCTATGGCTACACCTTC; CDR3 protein: CASSIDATGTYGYTF
D gene: .; clone size: few; J gene: TRBJ2-2; V gene: TRBV9; CDR3 DNA: TGTGCCAGCAGCCCCGGGGGACTCTTTTCCGGGGAGCTGTTTTTT; CDR3 protein: CASSPGGLFSGELFF
D gene: TRBD1; clone size: .; J gene: TRBJ2-7; V gene: TRBV5-5; CDR3 DNA: TGTGCCAGCAGCGTCCAACCCGGGACAGCTCACGAGCAGTACTTC; CDR3 protein: CASSVQPGTAHEQYF
D gene: .; clone size: .; J gene: TRBJ2-2; V gene: TRBV5-1; CDR3 DNA: TGCGCCAGCAGCTTGCTTAACACCGGGGAGCTGTTTTTT; CDR3 protein: CASSLLNTGELFF
D gene: .; clone size: .; J gene: TRBJ1-1; V gene: TRBV7-2; CDR3 DNA: TGTGCCAGCAGCGCACGGACATTCGGCGGCACTGAAGCTTTCTTT; CDR3 protein: CASSARTFGGTEAFF
D gene: .; clone size: .; J gene: TRBJ1-3; V gene: TRBV12-3/TRBV12-4; CDR3 DNA: TGTGCCAGCAGTCCGAGCTCTGGAAACACCATATATTTT; CDR3 protein: CASSPSSGNTIYF
D gene: TRBD2; clone size: .; J gene: TRBJ2-7; V gene: TRBV18; CDR3 DNA: TGTGCCAGCTCACCACCTGCTAGCGGGACCCGTCGGGAGCAGTACTTC; CDR3 protein: CASSPPASGTRREQYF
D gene: TRBD1; clone size: .; J gene: TRBJ2-2; V gene: TRBV19; CDR3 DNA: TGTGCCAGTTCCGCCGAGACAGGGGGTAACACCGGGGAGCTGTTTTTT; CDR3 protein: CASSAETGGNTGELFF
D gene: TRBD1; clone size: .; J gene: TRBJ2-7; V gene: TRBV29-1; CDR3 DNA: TGCAGCGTAGCCCGGGACAGTCAGTACGAGCAGTACTTC; CDR3 protein: CSVARDSQYEQYF
D gene: TRBD1; clone size: .; J gene: TRBJ1-2; V gene: TRBV5-1; CDR3 DNA: TGCGCCAGCAGTCCAGGGACAGGGGGCAACCTCTATGGCTACACCTTC; CDR3 protein: CASSPGTGGNLYGYTF
D gene: .; clone size: .; J gene: TRBJ1-5; V gene: TRBV15; CDR3 DNA: TGTGCCACCAGCAGAGATTTTAAACAGCCCCAGCATTTT; CDR3 protein: CATSRDFKQPQHF
D gene: .; clone size: few; J gene: TRBJ2-3; V gene: TRBV24-1; CDR3 DNA: TGTGCCACCGCGGGAACCACAGATACGCAGTATTTT; CDR3 protein: CATAGTTDTQYF